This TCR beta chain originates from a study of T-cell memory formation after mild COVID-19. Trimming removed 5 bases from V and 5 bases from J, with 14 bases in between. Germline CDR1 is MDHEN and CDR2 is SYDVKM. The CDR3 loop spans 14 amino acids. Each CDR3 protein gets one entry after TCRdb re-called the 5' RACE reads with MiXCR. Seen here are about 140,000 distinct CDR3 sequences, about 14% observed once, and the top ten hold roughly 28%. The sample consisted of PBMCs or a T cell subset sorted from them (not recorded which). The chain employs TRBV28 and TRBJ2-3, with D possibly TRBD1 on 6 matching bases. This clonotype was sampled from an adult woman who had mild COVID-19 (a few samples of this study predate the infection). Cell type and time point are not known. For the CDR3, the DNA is TGTGCCAGCAGTACAACAGGGAGTCAAGATACGCAGTATTTT. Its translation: CASSTTGSQDTQYF.